A single sample gave rise to the 13 T cell receptor beta chains below, sequenced in a study of metastatic and nonmetastatic thyroid tumors. From the PCR reads, TCRdb re-called clones with MiXCR. The repertoire holds 15,000 to 20,000 clones, with around a quarter as singletons. Thyroid surgery was preceded by no treatment in any patient. The sample was blood. These receptor sequences come from a female donor with papillary thyroid cancer or a benign thyroid nodule (not recorded which). Some clones in this sample may be carry-over from other donors' samples.

The V call is TRBV19, the J call TRBJ2-1; 10 nucleotides agree with TRBD2. Trimming removed 10 bases from V and 8 bases from J; junction bases left unmatched: 14. Germline CDR1 and CDR2: LNHDA and SQIVND (reference sequence). The CDR3 sequence is 15 residues long. The CDR3 spells CANRTQREGRYEQFF. DNA for the CDR3: TGTGCCAATAGAACACAGCGGGAGGGACGATATGAGCAGTTCTTC. Full variable domain (remainder filled in from reference TRBV19 and TRBJ2-1): DGGITQSPKYLFRKEGQNVTLSCEQNLNHDAMYWYRQDPGQGLRLIYYSQIVNDFQKGDIAEGYSVSREKKESFPLTVTSAQKNPTAFYLCANRTQREGRYEQFFGPGTRLTVL.

Many counts were recorded for this clone. V and J are TRBV9 and TRBJ1-5, with 8 bases matching TRBD1. The CDR3 runs 19 residues. CDR1 SGDLS and CDR2 YYNGEE come from the germline V gene. V lost 0 bases and J lost 2; bases outside the gene matches: 13. CDR3 bases: TGTGCCAGCAGCGTAGTTTTCAAGGACAGGGCGTGTGGCAATCAGCCCCAGCATTTT. It translates to CASSVVFKDRACGNQPQHF.

This clone came up a few times. CDR3 protein: CASSGDFGAFF. CDR3 nucleotides: TGTGCCAGCAGTGGGGACTTTGGGGCTTTCTTT. This chain uses TRBV28 with TRBJ1-1, with D maybe TRBD1 (5 bases). Germline V CDR1 and CDR2: MDHEN, SYDVKM. V gave up 5 bases and J gave up 11 bases, with 12 bases separating them. This CDR3 has 11 residues.

The chain's CDR3 is CASSLTSGTGANVLTF. In DNA, the CDR3 is TGTGCCAGCAGTCTGACTAGCGGGACTGGGGCCAACGTCCTGACTTTC. This rearrangement joins TRBV6-2 or TRBV6-3 to TRBJ2-6, with TRBD2 identical over 11 bases. Trimming took 5 bases from V and 2 from J; bases not matched to a gene: 2. Germline-derived CDR1 and CDR2 are MNHEY and SVGEGT. The CDR3 has 16 amino acids.

The rearrangement links TRBV6-5 to TRBJ2-1; D is undetermined. With 2 bases removed from V and 2 bases from J, the gap between germline ends came to 13 bases. From germline, CDR1 is MNHEY and CDR2 SVGAGI. CDR3 length equals 16 residues. CDR3 sequence: CASSYREWSTYNEQFF. The CDR3 DNA reads as TGTGCCAGCAGTTACAGGGAATGGAGTACCTACAATGAGCAGTTCTTC.

The chain couples TRBV14 to TRBJ2-2; 7 positions agree with TRBD2. V was clipped by 4 bases and J by 2 bases; unmatched bases: 10. This CDR3 is 17 amino acids long. Per the germline V gene, CDR1 is SGHDN and CDR2 is FVKESK. CDR3 protein: CASSPIPGLFNTGELFF. The CDR3 DNA sequence: TGTGCCAGCAGCCCGATCCCGGGACTATTTAACACCGGGGAGCTGTTTTTT.

This rearrangement joins TRBV27 to TRBJ2-2; no definite D call. V was clipped by 7 bases and J by 2 bases, with 11 bases between them. CDR3 length: 14 residues. Germline V lookup: CDR1 MNHEY, CDR2 SMNVEV (reference sequence). The CDR3 DNA reads as TGTGCCAGCATTTTTTCCCATAACACCGGGGAGCTGTTTTTT. Translated, it gives CASIFSHNTGELFF.

This clone was observed many times. This chain joins TRBV30 and TRBJ2-6, with 10 bases fitting TRBD2. Per the germline V gene, CDR1 is GTSNPN and CDR2 is SVGIG (reference sequence). V dropped 7 bases and J dropped 4; count of bases not matched to a gene: 10. CDR3 size: 16 residues. CDR3 in amino acids: CAFKREGRKGANVLTF. The CDR3 bases are TGTGCCTTCAAGCGGGAGGGCCGGAAAGGGGCCAACGTCCTGACTTTC.

This clone has a handful of counts. The V and J genes are TRBV7-3 and TRBJ1-2; TRBD1 matches 8 bases. Germline V gives CDR1 SGHTA, CDR2 FQGTGA. This CDR3 comprises 13 residues. Trimming removed 2 bases from V and 8 bases from J; junction bases left unmatched: 4. CDR3 sequence: CASSLQGARGYTF. The CDR3 coding sequence is TGTGCCAGCAGCTTACAGGGGGCTCGCGGCTACACCTTC. The complete variable domain, with remaining parts taken from reference TRBV7-3 and TRBJ1-2, reads GAGVSQTPSNKVTEKGKYVELRCDPISGHTALYWYRQSLGQGPEFLIYFQGTGAADDSGLPNDRFFAVRPEGSVSTLKIQRTERGDSAVYLCASSLQGARGYTFGSGTRLTVV.

V gene TRBV20-1 combines with J gene TRBJ1-4; possibly TRBD1 for D (5 bases). The germline CDR1 and CDR2 sequences are DFQATT and SNEGSKA (reference sequence). V was cut by 1 base and J by 7 bases, with 22 bases left in between. This CDR3 spans 17 amino acids. This chain's CDR3 is CSARGELGSGEREKLFF. CDR3 in DNA: TGCAGTGCTAGAGGGGAGTTGGGGTCGGGGGAGCGTGAAAAACTGTTTTTT.

The rearrangement links TRBV10-2 to TRBJ2-3; possibly TRBD2 for D (6 bases). V lost 6 bases and J 2 bases, leaving 18 bases between the germline ends. This CDR3 region has 16 residues. Germline V gene lookup returns CDR1 WSHSY and CDR2 SAAADI. DNA for the CDR3: TGCGCCAGCAGGGGCTGTGGACTATCGAACACAGATACGCAGTATTTT. Its translation is CASRGCGLSNTDTQYF.

For this clone: One base away lies a much larger clone, so this may be a sequencing read error. No conserved phenylalanine or tryptophan is present at the end of the CDR3, so a read error is the likely explanation. This rearrangement joins TRBV6-2 or TRBV6-3 to TRBJ2-1; 11 bases fit TRBD2. From germline, CDR1 is MNHEY and CDR2 SVGEGT. This CDR3 spans 18 amino acids. V dropped 11 bases and J dropped 0; count of bases not matched to a gene: 15. The CDR3 loop is CASEGQGTSGNSYNEQFL. CDR3 DNA sequence: TGTGCCTCCGAGGGGCAGGGGACTAGCGGAAACTCCTACAATGAGCAGTTCTTA.

This chain connects TRBV6-2 or TRBV6-3 to TRBJ1-1; TRBD1 matches at 7 bases. The CDR3 spans 13 residues. Germline CDR1 reads MNHEY; CDR2 reads SVGEGT. The ends lost 8 bases at V and 0 bases at J; junction bases unmatched: 3. CDR3 region: CASLTGMNTEAFF. The CDR3 bases are TGTGCCAGCTTGACAGGGATGAACACTGAAGCTTTCTTT.